The rows below give T cell receptor beta chains drawn from one sample of a study of monozygotic twins with inflammatory bowel disease. For each CDR3 protein, TCRdb gives one entry from its re-call of the 5' RACE reads, without DNA. In total, the table holds 170,000 or so distinct CDR3 sequences. Sequencing used blood. Receptors were obtained from a human donor with ulcerative colitis or Crohn's disease, or a healthy co-twin of an affected twin (not recorded which). Both conserved end residues are part of each CDR3.

j_gene | v_gene | CDR3aa
TRBJ2-6 | TRBV29-1 | CSVEEPLSGANVLTF
TRBJ2-7 | TRBV7-8 | CASSLTGQEKYEQYF
TRBJ1-1 | TRBV30 | CAWTPGYTEAFF
TRBJ2-1 | TRBV27 | CASSEYNEQFF
TRBJ1-5 | TRBV9 | CASSPGTGGDQPQHF
TRBJ2-2 | TRBV7-9 | CASSLAGEPFF
TRBJ2-5 | TRBV18 | CASSPSGGVPQETQYF
TRBJ1-4 | TRBV30 | CAWRALGPNEKLFF
TRBJ2-3 | TRBV20-1 | CSARLGGPDTQYF
TRBJ1-1 | TRBV5-1 | CASSSLTRQNTEAFF
TRBJ2-3 | TRBV20-1 | CSARGPVVDTQYF
TRBJ1-6 | TRBV27 | CASSALQGRPSGSPLHF
TRBJ2-1 | TRBV10-3 | CAISESSDNEQFF
TRBJ2-1 | TRBV12-3/TRBV12-4 | CASHLAGVYNEQFF
TRBJ1-1 | TRBV29-1 | CSVEGTRNTEAFF
TRBJ1-1 | TRBV6-5 | CSTGSQGAEAFF
TRBJ2-5 | TRBV5-1 | CASSFAGLGTQYF
TRBJ2-3 | TRBV7-3 | CASSFTGPDTQYF
TRBJ1-2 | TRBV20-1 | CSAEQGTTHGYTF
TRBJ2-7 | TRBV2 | CASSPESKAYEQYF
TRBJ2-7 | TRBV7-9 | CASSLGDAVSYEQYF
TRBJ2-7 | TRBV7-2 | CASSLDVSGKYEQYF
TRBJ1-1 | TRBV6-1 | CASSAPGAPHTEAFF
TRBJ1-1 | TRBV20-1 | CSANFWGPGEAFF
TRBJ1-2 | TRBV6-5 | CASSYSMTAFEYGYTF
TRBJ2-5 | TRBV24-1 | CATSDGTSGRQETQYF
TRBJ2-5 | TRBV6-5 | CASSYSWRGSQETQYF
TRBJ2-5 | TRBV6-1 | CASKAPLAQAAQETQYF
TRBJ2-7 | TRBV7-2 | CASSLSEAWRTSPYEQYF